These T cell receptor beta chains were read from a single sample in a study of Ad26.COV2.S vaccination and SARS-CoV-2 variants. TCRdb's copy holds only in-frame clones and misses some; the assay was immunoSEQ multiplex PCR. The repertoire holds hundreds of thousands of clones, with about 90% as singletons. Sequencing was performed on peripheral blood, taken in a trial of Ad26.COV2.S vaccine versus placebo. Receptors were obtained from a person aged 18 to 65 who received the Ad26.COV2.S COVID-19 vaccine or a placebo. Each CDR3 is given with its conserved first and last residue. Each record gives: D gene, V gene, CDR3 length, J gene, clone size, CDR3 protein, CDR3 DNA. The D gene is left open where the match is weak. The size field is filled for only some rows; it gives once, few, many or a size class.

.	TRBV7-3	15	TRBJ1-2	.	CASSFSADGFYGYTF	TGTGCCAGCAGCTTCTCGGCGGACGGCTTCTATGGCTACACCTTC
.	TRBV12-3/TRBV12-4	13	TRBJ1-1	.	CASNLGVETEAFF	TGTGCCAGCAACCTAGGGGTGGAAACTGAAGCTTTCTTT
.	TRBV18	14	TRBJ2-5	.	CASSIFTGRETQYF	TGTGCCAGCTCAATTTTCACAGGCCGAGAGACCCAGTACTTC
TRBD2	TRBV2	13	TRBJ2-7	.	CAIPGLAGHEQYF	TGTGCCATCCCGGGGCTAGCGGGGCACGAGCAGTACTTC
.	TRBV7-8	13	TRBJ2-3	few	CASSPPRADTQYF	TGTGCCAGCAGCCCCCCCAGGGCAGATACGCAGTATTTT
.	TRBV5-4	13	TRBJ1-1	few	CASNPARGAEAFF	TGTGCCAGCAACCCGGCCCGGGGGGCGGAAGCTTTCTTT
.	TRBV2	11	TRBJ2-3	.	CASGRADTQYF	TGTGCCAGCGGCAGAGCAGATACGCAGTATTTT
TRBD2	TRBV2	14	TRBJ2-5	once	CASSESGGLKTQYF	TGTGCCAGCAGTGAATCGGGGGGGCTTAAGACCCAGTACTTC
TRBD2	TRBV4-1	17	TRBJ2-5	.	CASSQLTSGAYQETQYF	TGCGCCAGCAGCCAACTAACTAGCGGGGCATACCAAGAGACCCAGTACTTC
.	TRBV29-1	13	TRBJ1-3	.	CSVEQGAGNTIYF	TGCAGCGTTGAACAGGGCGCTGGAAACACCATATATTTT
TRBD1	TRBV9	14	TRBJ2-1	.	CASSGGQGRNEQFF	TGTGCCAGCAGCGGGGGACAGGGGAGGAATGAGCAGTTCTTC
.	TRBV2	14	TRBJ2-4	.	CASSQTGGENIQYF	TGTGCCAGCAGCCAGACAGGAGGGGAAAACATTCAGTACTTC
.	TRBV30	14	TRBJ1-5	.	CAWVTPNSNQPQHF	TGTGCCTGGGTAACACCGAATAGCAATCAGCCCCAGCATTTT
TRBD1	TRBV2	14	TRBJ2-3	.	CASRPQGNADTQYF	TGTGCCAGCAGGCCACAGGGGAACGCAGATACGCAGTATTTT
.	TRBV25-1	16	TRBJ1-3	.	CASSALQGIEGNTIYF	TGTGCCAGCAGTGCACTACAGGGTATTGAAGGAAACACCATATATTTT
.	TRBV7-9	13	TRBJ1-3	.	CASERDSGNTIYF	TGTGCCAGCGAAAGAGACTCTGGAAACACCATATATTTT
.	TRBV24-1	14	TRBJ2-3	.	CATSLRGGVDTQYF	TGTGCCACCAGTCTCAGGGGAGGGGTAGATACGCAGTATTTT
.	TRBV10-1	13	TRBJ2-1	.	CASSEDGFNEQFF	TGCGCCAGCAGTGAGGACGGGTTCAATGAGCAGTTCTTC
.	TRBV9	13	TRBJ2-2	.	CASSVENTGELFF	TGTGCCAGCAGCGTAGAGAACACCGGGGAGCTGTTTTTT
.	TRBV7-9	13	TRBJ2-7	.	CASSSDPSYEQYF	TGTGCCAGCTCTTCGGACCCCTCCTACGAGCAGTACTTC
.	TRBV7-6	18	TRBJ1-3	.	CASSLGPFGSSSGNTIYF	TGTGCCAGCAGCTTAGGGCCCTTTGGCAGTAGCTCTGGAAACACCATATATTTT
.	TRBV6-5	15	TRBJ1-5	.	CASRRDHFSNQPQHF	TGTGCCAGCAGACGGGACCATTTTAGCAATCAGCCCCAGCATTTT
TRBD1	TRBV2	19	TRBJ1-1	.	CASRGPQYWTGEMNTEAFF	TGTGCCAGCAGGGGGCCACAATATTGGACAGGCGAAATGAACACTGAAGCTTTCTTT
.	TRBV21-1	16	TRBJ2-5	.	CASTKERVLYQETQYF	TGTGCCAGCACCAAAGAGCGGGTCTTGTACCAAGAGACCCAGTACTTC
TRBD1	TRBV7-9	16	TRBJ2-4	.	CASSLRTGEAKNIQYF	TGTGCCAGCAGCTTACGGACAGGGGAAGCCAAAAACATTCAGTACTTC
.	TRBV19	15	TRBJ2-3	.	CASRGAGRMTDTQYF	TGTGCCAGTAGAGGGGCGGGGAGGATGACAGATACGCAGTATTTT
.	TRBV27	15	TRBJ2-3	.	CASSPPGAGTDTQYF	TGTGCCAGCAGCCCCCCCGGGGCCGGCACAGATACGCAGTATTTT
.	TRBV5-4	15	TRBJ2-6	.	CASSSQASGANVLTF	TGTGCCAGCAGCTCCCAGGCCTCTGGGGCCAACGTCCTGACTTTC
.	TRBV10-3	17	TRBJ2-6	.	CAISESQLGAGANVLTF	TGTGCCATCAGTGAGTCGCAGCTGGGGGCTGGGGCCAACGTCCTGACTTTC
.	TRBV5-1	15	TRBJ2-7	.	CASSLVSAGSYEQYF	TGCGCCAGCAGCTTGGTCTCGGCGGGCTCCTACGAGCAGTACTTC
.	TRBV5-8	14	TRBJ1-2	.	CASNGWAVNYGYTF	TGTGCCAGCAACGGATGGGCAGTCAACTATGGCTACACCTTC
TRBD1	TRBV5-6	15	TRBJ2-1	.	CASSSTGDWFDEQFF	TGTGCCAGCAGCTCGACAGGGGATTGGTTTGATGAGCAGTTCTTC
TRBD1	TRBV7-8	13	TRBJ2-1	.	CASSNRQGHEQFF	TGTGCCAGCAGCAACCGACAGGGTCATGAGCAGTTCTTC
.	TRBV7-2	15	TRBJ2-7	once	CASRMKGGEPYEQYF	TGTGCCAGCAGAATGAAGGGGGGGGAACCCTACGAGCAGTACTTC
.	TRBV12-3/TRBV12-4	13	TRBJ2-7	.	CASSLAGFYEQYF	TGTGCCAGCAGTTTGGCAGGGTTCTACGAGCAGTACTTC
TRBD1	TRBV5-1	14	TRBJ1-4	.	CASSVGQGREKLFF	TGCGCCAGCAGCGTGGGACAGGGTAGGGAAAAACTGTTTTTT
.	TRBV9	13	TRBJ2-7	once	CASSVADPYEQYF	TGTGCCAGCAGCGTAGCTGATCCCTACGAGCAGTACTTC
.	TRBV19	16	TRBJ1-4	.	CASALGGPGTNEKLFF	TGTGCCAGCGCTCTGGGGGGGCCCGGAACTAATGAAAAACTGTTTTTT
.	TRBV6-2/TRBV6-3	15	TRBJ2-5	.	CASSYSTGRQETQYF	TGTGCCAGCAGTTACTCGACAGGCCGCCAAGAGACCCAGTACTTC
TRBD1	TRBV3-1/TRBV3-2	14	TRBJ1-6	few	CASSNRDRNSPLHF	TGTGCCAGCAGCAACAGGGACAGGAATTCACCCCTCCACTTT
TRBD1	TRBV6-2/TRBV6-3	13	TRBJ1-2	.	CASSIQGTYGYTF	TGTGCCAGCAGTATACAGGGGACCTATGGCTACACCTTC
TRBD1	TRBV10-3	14	TRBJ1-3	.	CATKGTDSGNTIYF	TGTGCCACCAAAGGGACAGACTCTGGAAACACCATATATTTT
TRBD1	TRBV4-2	16	TRBJ2-2	.	CASRRDRNANTGELFF	TGTGCCAGCAGGAGGGACAGGAACGCGAACACCGGGGAGCTGTTTTTT
.	TRBV11-2	14	TRBJ2-5	.	CASSLAGLQETQYF	TGTGCCAGCAGCTTAGCCGGACTCCAAGAGACCCAGTACTTC
.	TRBV4-1	17	TRBJ2-3	.	CASSQEPGPGGADTQYF	TGCGCCAGCAGCCAAGAACCCGGCCCCGGGGGAGCAGATACGCAGTATTTT
.	TRBV12-3/TRBV12-4	13	TRBJ2-5	.	CASSITGWETQYF	TGTGCCAGCAGTATCACAGGGTGGGAGACCCAGTACTTC
.	TRBV14	14	TRBJ1-3	.	CASSQWVSGNTIYF	TGTGCCAGCAGCCAGTGGGTCTCAGGAAACACCATATATTTT
TRBD1	TRBV5-4	15	TRBJ1-6	.	CASSLNRGQGSPLHF	TGTGCCAGCAGCCTCAACAGGGGGCAGGGTTCACCCCTCCACTTT
.	TRBV7-2	14	TRBJ2-3	.	CASSLAARTDTQYF	TGTGCCAGCAGCTTAGCGGCCCGCACAGATACGCAGTATTTT
.	TRBV5-1	13	TRBJ2-7	.	CASSLRADGEQYF	TGCGCCAGCAGCCTCCGGGCCGACGGCGAGCAGTACTTC
.	TRBV2	13	TRBJ2-5	.	CASSSTGQETQYF	TGTGCCAGCAGTTCGACAGGCCAAGAGACCCAGTACTTC
.	TRBV27	14	TRBJ1-6	.	CASSLSGGNSPLHF	TGTGCCAGCAGTTTAAGTGGGGGTAATTCACCCCTCCACTTT
.	TRBV30	12	TRBJ1-6	once	CACGRLNSPLHF	TGTGCCTGTGGACGGCTTAATTCACCCCTCCACTTT